What follows are 19 T cell receptor beta chains derived from one specimen sequenced in a study of neurological immune-mediated disorders. TCRdb re-called the 5' RACE reads through MiXCR, storing one row per CDR3 protein. This table holds fewer than 50,000 distinct CDR3 sequences, around 10% found once. Time point here: technical triplicate 1. The sample was PBMCs. The receptor set was obtained from a man in his sixties with HTLV-1-associated myelopathy (HAM/TSP).

About this clonotype: A much larger clone sits a single nucleotide away, making a read error possible. This rearrangement joins TRBV20-1 to TRBJ1-1; D is possibly TRBD1 (5 bases). The CDR3 sequence is 14 residues long. Trimming took off 3 bases at V and 1 base at J, with 12 bases between the two ends. Per the germline V gene, CDR1 is DFQATT and CDR2 is SNEGSKA (reference sequence). Written as DNA, the CDR3 is TGCAGTGCTAGGGCCGGACATGCGAACACTGAAGCTTTCTTT. Residues: CSARAGHANTEAFF.

This clonotype was observed many times. The chain employs TRBV5-1 and TRBJ2-7; 8 positions match TRBD2. This CDR3 spans 13 amino acids. Germline V CDR1 and CDR2: SGHRS, YFSETQ. Trimming cost V 4 bases and J 4 bases; bases outside gene matches: 4. This CDR3 reads CASSTGLAYEQYF. DNA for the CDR3: TGCGCCAGCAGCACTGGACTAGCATACGAGCAGTACTTC.

This clonotype has at least ten counts. V gene TRBV10-3 combines with J gene TRBJ2-3; D not certain. Germline V gene sequence: CDR1 ENHRY, CDR2 SYGVKD. This CDR3 spans 13 amino acids. Trimming removed 5 bases from V and 2 bases from J, with 8 bases in between. The CDR3 loop is CAISRENTDTQYF. The CDR3 coding sequence is TGTGCCATCAGTAGAGAGAACACAGATACGCAGTATTTT.

This clonotype has ten or more counts. The gene calls are TRBV20-1 and TRBJ2-4, with D maybe TRBD1 (7 bases). Germline lookup yields CDR1 DFQATT and CDR2 SNEGSKA (reference sequence). The CDR3 has 14 amino acids. The V and J ends lost 7 bases and 3 bases respectively, with 16 bases between them. The CDR3 coding sequence is TGCAGTGGAGGGGGCCAGGGAGGCAAAAACATTCAGTACTTC. This gives the protein CSGGGQGGKNIQYF.

This clonotype was observed many times. This chain connects TRBV10-3 to TRBJ2-1; unclear D gene. V lost 5 bases and J 7 bases, leaving 6 bases between the germline ends. Germline V CDR1 and CDR2: ENHRY, SYGVKD. There are 11 residues in the CDR3. The CDR3 DNA follows: TGTGCCATCAGTAGGGCAAATGAGCAGTTCTTC. This translates into CAISRANEQFF.

This clonotype was recorded at least ten times. This sequence joins TRBV28 and TRBJ2-7; 8 bases map to TRBD1. The junction had 15 bases not matched to a gene; V was cut back by 5 bases and J by 3 bases. The CDR3 spans 17 residues. CDR1 MDHEN and CDR2 SYDVKM come from the germline V gene. The chain's CDR3 is CASSLDFRDRPRYEQYF. For the CDR3, the DNA is TGTGCCAGCAGTCTCGATTTTCGGGACAGGCCCCGCTACGAGCAGTACTTC.

This clonotype showed up just a few times. The chain employs TRBV7-2 and TRBJ2-7; TRBD1 is a possible D gene (6 bases). V lost 6 bases to trimming and J lost 0 bases, with 12 bases between them. CDR3 length: 14 residues. Germline V CDR1 and CDR2: SGHTA, FQGNSA. The CDR3 coding sequence is TGTGCCAGCAGGTGGGGACACCTCTCCTACGAGCAGTACTTC. Protein product: CASRWGHLSYEQYF.

This clonotype was detected many times. V gene TRBV20-1 combines with J gene TRBJ2-1; 9 bases fit TRBD2. The germline CDR1 and CDR2 sequences are DFQATT and SNEGSKA (reference sequence). J gave up 5 bases and V 2 bases, and 7 bases lay outside the gene matches. CDR3 size: 15 residues. The CDR3 DNA reads TGCAGTGCTAGACGCCAACTAGCGGGTAACAATGAGCAGTTCTTC. Its translation is CSARRQLAGNNEQFF.

A note on this clonotype: An end of the junction does not agree with germline; a read error may underlie this. In DNA, the CDR3 is TGCAGCGTTGTGGACAGTAGCAATCAGCCACAGCATTTT. The encoded protein is CSVVDSSNQPQHF. This chain uses TRBV29-1 with TRBJ1-5, with D tentatively TRBD1 (6 bases). Germline assignment: CDR1 SQVTM and CDR2 ANQGSEA. The CDR3 is 13 amino acids.

At least ten counts were recorded for this clonotype. This chain links TRBV6-2 or TRBV6-3 with TRBJ2-1, with a possible D match to TRBD2 (6 bases). Germline V gene lookup returns CDR1 MNHEY and CDR2 SVGEGT. Trimming stripped 2 bases from V and 7 bases from J, with 12 bases between. There are 14 residues in the CDR3. The DNA of the CDR3 is TGTGCCAGCAGTTACCCCCAGGAGGGGAATGAGCAGTTCTTC. Its translation: CASSYPQEGNEQFF.

This clonotype was recorded at least ten times. The chain has TRBV3-1 and TRBJ1-5; D is ambiguous. Looked up from germline, CDR1 is LGHDT and CDR2 is YNNKEL (reference sequence). The length of the CDR3 is 13 residues. The ends were cut back, 8 bases at V and 4 bases at J, with 12 bases in the middle. The CDR3 region has the DNA TGTGCCAGCTCTTTCCTTAGAAATCAGCCCCAGCATTTT. Encoded protein: CASSFLRNQPQHF.

This clonotype was counted many times. The chain couples TRBV4-2 to TRBJ1-1, with D possibly matching TRBD1 (5 bases). The V gene's germline CDR1 is LGHNA and CDR2 YNFKEQ. The V end lost 0 bases, the J end lost 1 base, and 6 bases lay between the germline ends. This CDR3 is 14 amino acids long. The CDR3 protein is CASSQDTGNTEAFF. CDR3 nucleotide sequence: TGTGCCAGCAGCCAAGATACAGGGAACACTGAAGCTTTCTTT.

This clonotype appeared many times. V gene TRBV20-1 combines with J gene TRBJ2-5, with 13 bases aligning to TRBD2. Trimming removed 6 bases from V and 3 bases from J; junction bases left unmatched: 13. This CDR3 has 17 amino acids. Germline V gives CDR1 DFQATT, CDR2 SNEGSKA (reference sequence). CDR3 region: CSAHNPDGTSGEETQYF. Here the CDR3 DNA reads TGCAGTGCCCACAATCCGGACGGGACTAGCGGGGAAGAGACCCAGTACTTC.

This clonotype was recorded many times. V gene TRBV10-3 combines with J gene TRBJ1-5; D gene uncertain. The CDR3 spans 13 residues. From germline, CDR1 is ENHRY and CDR2 SYGVKD. V lost 10 bases to trimming and J lost 6 bases, with 16 bases between them. CDR3 protein: CASGVSGFQPQHF. The CDR3 DNA follows: TGTGCCAGCGGGGTCAGCGGTTTTCAGCCCCAGCATTTT.

This clonotype has more than one count but fewer than ten. The chain employs TRBV20-1 and TRBJ2-3, with TRBD2 identical over 12 bases. Germline values: CDR1 DFQATT, CDR2 SNEGSKA (reference sequence). Trimming cost V 5 bases and J 4 bases; bases outside gene matches: 7. The CDR3 is 15 residues long. The CDR3 DNA is TGCAGTGCTCGAAGACTAGCGGGAGAGGCAGATACGCAGTATTTT. This sequence encodes CSARRLAGEADTQYF.

This clonotype was seen at least ten times. The chain links TRBV5-1 to TRBJ2-3, with no clear D. The V gene lost 3 bases and the J gene lost 0 bases, with 11 bases spanning the gap. Germline CDR1 reads SGHRS; CDR2 reads YFSETQ. This CDR3 region has 15 residues. In nucleotides, the CDR3 is TGCGCCAGCAGCTCGGTGGGCGGTAGCACAGATACGCAGTATTTT. The encoded protein is CASSSVGGSTDTQYF.

The table lists this clonotype with many counts. The genes are TRBV10-3 and TRBJ2-7; 8 bases map to TRBD1. This CDR3 spans 13 amino acids. The germline CDR1 and CDR2 sequences are ENHRY and SYGVKD. V was pared by 4 bases and J by 4 bases, with 3 bases of the junction left unmatched. Here the CDR3 reads CAISVGDRYEQYF. The CDR3 coding sequence is TGTGCCATCAGTGTAGGGGACAGGTACGAGCAGTACTTC.

This clonotype was found many times. The chain carries TRBV24-1 and TRBJ2-2; 7 nucleotides align to TRBD2. This CDR3 region has 16 residues. With 5 bases clipped from V and 3 bases from J, the junction kept 8 bases outside the gene matches. Germline V gene lookup returns CDR1 KGHDR and CDR2 SFDVKD. This chain's CDR3 is CATSASGRLDTGELFF. The DNA for the CDR3 is TGTGCCACCAGTGCCTCCGGGAGGTTGGACACCGGGGAGCTGTTTTTT.

Notes on this clonotype: One junction end disagrees with the germline gene, perhaps due to a read error. The genes are TRBV7-9 and TRBJ2-3; tentatively, D is TRBD1 (5 bases). Germline CDR1 and CDR2: SEHNR and FQNEAQ (reference sequence). The CDR3 has 16 residues. The DNA for the CDR3 is TGTGCCAGCAGCTCCCCCGGTTTCAAGGACACACATACGCAGTATTTT. This gives the protein CASSSPGFKDTHTQYF.